This entry describes one T cell receptor (beta chain). These data come from a study of shared clonotypes between healthy human individuals. The CDR3 runs 13 residues. V dropped 4 bases and J dropped 1 base, with 7 bases sitting between them. Germline V gene lookup returns CDR1 GTSNPN and CDR2 SVGIG (reference sequence). Repertoires were generated with immunoSEQ multiplex PCR, while TCRdb's copy carries only in-frame clones and drops some. The table lists more than 2,000,000 clones, more than 80% of them singletons. The receptor's source is a man younger than 35 in good health. Some clones in this sample may be carry-over from other donors' samples. The chain employs TRBV30 and TRBJ2-2; D perhaps matches TRBD1 (6 bases). The specimen sequenced was naive CD4+ T cells from PBMCs. Subset noted: CD45RA+ positively selected. CDR3 sequence reads: CAWTGQNTGELFF. In DNA, the CDR3 is TGTGCCTGGACGGGACAGAACACCGGGGAGCTGTTTTTT.